The 10 T cell receptor beta chains below all came from one sample that was sequenced in a study of radiotherapy plus CTLA-4 blockade in lung cancer. Assay used: immunoSEQ multiplex PCR; TCRdb lists only in-frame clones, some missing. This table holds roughly 45,000 clones, over 55% found once. The sequences come from peripheral blood, collected from a patient treated with radiotherapy plus ipilimumab. The receptor source for this set is a human donor with non-small cell lung cancer who had a partial response to radiotherapy plus ipilimumab.

The chain couples TRBV6-1 to TRBJ2-7; possible D gene TRBD1, 5 bases. V was clipped by 7 bases and J by 4 bases, with 11 bases between them. The CDR3 has 12 residues. Germline V CDR1 and CDR2: MNHNS, SASEGT. CDR3 residues: CASTTTGYEQYF. The CDR3 nucleotides read TGTGCCAGCACTACAACAGGTTACGAGCAGTACTTC.

The rearrangement joins TRBV19 to TRBJ2-2; D is possibly TRBD2 (5 bases). CDR3 length: 14 amino acids. Per the germline V gene, CDR1 is LNHDA and CDR2 is SQIVND (reference sequence). V was clipped by 1 base and J by 6 bases, with 9 bases between them. CDR3 in DNA: TGTGCCAGTAGTATAGCAACCGGGGCCGGGGAGCTGTTTTTT. Its protein is CASSIATGAGELFF.

By proportion, this clone is medium-sized. This sequence joins TRBV18 and TRBJ1-1; the match to TRBD1 covers 7 bases. Germline V gene sequence: CDR1 KGHSH, CDR2 LQKENI. This CDR3 region has 13 residues. V shed 3 bases, J shed 8 bases, and the junction held 6 bases outside the gene matches. The CDR3, as DNA: TGTGCCAGCTCACCGGGACAGCAGATCGAAGCTTTCTTT. This encodes CASSPGQQIEAFF.

The chain recombines TRBV9 with TRBJ2-1, with TRBD1 as a possible D gene (5 bases). This CDR3 is 13 amino acids long. Per germline, CDR1 SGDLS and CDR2 YYNGEE. The V and J ends lost 3 bases and 6 bases respectively, with 10 bases between them. The CDR3 reads CASSEPDSNEQFF. In nucleotides, the CDR3 is TGTGCCAGCAGCGAACCCGACAGCAATGAGCAGTTCTTC.

V and J are TRBV5-4 and TRBJ2-3, with 10 bases identical to TRBD2. With 0 bases clipped from V and 5 bases from J, the junction kept 6 bases outside the gene matches. The CDR3 is 16 residues long. Germline-derived CDR1 and CDR2 are SGHNT and YYREEE (reference sequence). The CDR3 region has the DNA TGTGCCAGCAGCTTGGAGTCTAGCGGGGGTGGAGATACGCAGTATTTT. Protein: CASSLESSGGGDTQYF.

The rearrangement joins TRBV7-3 to TRBJ2-3; D remains ambiguous. Germline V gene sequence: CDR1 SGHTA, CDR2 FQGTGA. With 7 bases removed from V and 1 base from J, the gap between germline ends came to 9 bases. The CDR3 contains 13 residues. The CDR3 spells CASTHRGTDTQYF. DNA of the CDR3: TGTGCCAGCACCCATCGGGGCACAGATACGCAGTATTTT.

The CDR3 protein is CASSSGGANVLTF. CDR3 nucleotide sequence: TGTGCCAGCAGCTCGGGTGGGGCCAACGTCCTGACTTTC. The chain employs TRBV5-6 and TRBJ2-6; unclear D gene. CDR1 and CDR2 from the germline V gene are SGHDT and YYEEEE. V was cut by 3 bases and J by 3 bases, with 4 bases left in between. This CDR3 has 13 amino acids.

This chain joins TRBV5-1 and TRBJ2-7; 10 bases line up with TRBD2. V shed 0 bases, J shed 3 bases, and the junction held 6 bases outside the gene matches. CDR3 length equals 16 residues. Per germline, CDR1 SGHRS and CDR2 YFSETQ. The CDR3 coding sequence is TGCGCCAGCAGCTTGGCGAAGCTAGCGGGAGACTACGAGCAGTACTTC. It translates to CASSLAKLAGDYEQYF.

This clone was seen a single time. The rearrangement uses TRBV5-1 and TRBJ1-1, with 11 bases aligning to TRBD1. J lost 1 base, V lost 0 bases, and 8 bases had no gene match. The germline gives CDR1 SGHRS, CDR2 YFSETQ. The CDR3 sequence is 18 residues long. The DNA for the CDR3 is TGCGCCAGCAGCTTGGTTTTCGGGACAGGGGGTGGGAACACTGAAGCTTTCTTT. Translation: CASSLVFGTGGGNTEAFF.

This clone was seen a single time. The chain carries TRBV19 and TRBJ2-3, with TRBD2 matching 12 bases. V lost 5 bases and J lost 5; bases outside the gene matches: 8. CDR3 length: 16 residues. Germline assignment: CDR1 LNHDA and CDR2 SQIVND (reference sequence). DNA of the CDR3: TGTGCCAGTAGTTCCCGACTAGCGGGAGATGAAGATACGCAGTATTTT. Its translation: CASSSRLAGDEDTQYF.